These T cell receptor beta chains were read from a single sample in a study of blood T cell repertoires in COVID-19. Some clones are missing from TCRdb's copy, which holds only in-frame ones; the method was immunoSEQ multiplex PCR. This sample has under 150,000 clones, with 90% found just once. The sample consisted of peripheral blood. These TCRs come from a man aged 55-75 years with COVID-19, enrolled during active disease. Each CDR3 is given with its conserved first and last residue. The order of the fields is J gene, clone size, V gene, D gene, CDR3 protein, CDR3 DNA. The D gene is left open where the match is weak. Not every row has a clone size; where given, it reads once, few, many or a size class.

>TRBJ1-4|NA|TRBV7-9|TRBD1
CASSLVRGHEKLFF
TGTGCCAGCAGCTTAGTAAGGGGGCATGAAAAACTGTTTTTT
>TRBJ2-7|NA|TRBV7-2|NA
CASSLDRSSYEQYF
TGTGCCAGCAGCTTAGACAGGAGCTCCTACGAGCAGTACTTC
>TRBJ1-5|NA|TRBV5-5|NA
CASSPGQLYQPQHF
TGTGCCAGCAGCCCCGGACAGCTATATCAGCCCCAGCATTTT
>TRBJ2-7|once|TRBV6-5|TRBD1
CASSYSDRGGSYEQYF
TGTGCCAGCAGTTACTCGGACAGGGGGGGCTCCTACGAGCAGTACTTC
>TRBJ1-4|NA|TRBV19|NA
CASSIDQGGKLFF
TGTGCCAGTAGTATAGACCAAGGGGGAAAACTGTTTTTT
>TRBJ2-1|NA|TRBV5-1|TRBD1
CASSVGQGWNEQFF
TGCGCCAGCAGCGTAGGACAGGGGTGGAATGAGCAGTTCTTC
>TRBJ2-1|NA|TRBV11-2|NA
CASSSPTDYNEQFF
TGTGCCAGCAGCTCCCCGACAGACTACAATGAGCAGTTCTTC
>TRBJ2-7|NA|TRBV24-1|TRBD2
CATSGPASGSNAYEQYF
TGTGCCACCAGTGGCCCCGCTAGCGGGAGTAACGCCTACGAGCAGTACTTC
>TRBJ1-5|NA|TRBV2|NA
CASSEQGSQPQHF
TGTGCCAGCAGTGAACAGGGAAGTCAGCCCCAGCATTTT
>TRBJ2-1|NA|TRBV27|NA
CASSPMSSYNEQFF
TGTGCCAGCAGTCCTATGAGCTCCTACAATGAGCAGTTCTTC
>TRBJ2-3|NA|TRBV7-8|NA
CASSLVGKRTDTQYF
TGTGCCAGCAGCTTAGTCGGGAAACGCACAGATACGCAGTATTTT
>TRBJ1-1|once|TRBV28|NA
CASSFAGGLDTEAFF
TGTGCCAGCAGTTTTGCGGGGGGTCTGGACACTGAAGCTTTCTTT
>TRBJ2-3|NA|TRBV3-1/TRBV3-2|NA
CASSQAGGTDTQYF
TGTGCCAGCAGCCAAGCAGGCGGCACAGATACGCAGTATTTT
>TRBJ2-3|NA|TRBV30|TRBD2
CAWRTSGSWDTQYF
TGTGCCTGGAGGACTAGCGGGAGTTGGGATACGCAGTATTTT
>TRBJ1-1|NA|TRBV30|TRBD1
CAWSEPGGMNTEAFF
TGTGCCTGGAGCGAACCAGGGGGGATGAACACTGAAGCTTTCTTT
>TRBJ1-6|NA|TRBV5-1|NA
CASSLAADYNSPLHF
TGCGCCAGCAGCTTGGCCGCAGACTATAATTCACCCCTCCACTTT
>TRBJ2-2|NA|TRBV21-1|NA
CASSKEDRGHRATRNTGELFF
TGTGCCAGCAGCAAAGAGGACAGGGGTCATCGGGCTACCCGGAACACCGGGGAGCTGTTTTTT
>TRBJ2-7|once|TRBV2|NA
CASSAGFSYEQYF
TGTGCCAGCAGTGCGGGATTCTCCTACGAGCAGTACTTC
>TRBJ1-4|NA|TRBV27|NA
CASSLQQGDAEKLFF
TGTGCCAGCAGTTTACAGCAGGGTGATGCAGAAAAACTGTTTTTT
>TRBJ2-1|NA|TRBV19|NA
CASSLPPSVDNEQFF
TGTGCCAGTAGTCTCCCCCCGAGCGTCGACAATGAGCAGTTCTTC
>TRBJ2-5|NA|TRBV9|NA
CASSVEGGAGETQYF
TGTGCCAGCAGCGTAGAGGGCGGGGCAGGGGAGACCCAGTACTTC
>TRBJ1-5|NA|TRBV18|TRBD1
CASSRDSSRTNQPQHF
TGTGCCAGCTCACGGGACAGTTCTCGAACAAATCAGCCCCAGCATTTT
>TRBJ2-1|NA|TRBV10-1|TRBD2
CAKVAGGSYNEQFF
TGCGCCAAGGTAGCGGGAGGATCTTACAATGAGCAGTTCTTC
>TRBJ2-2|NA|TRBV2|TRBD1
CASSETGQAAGELFF
TGTGCCAGCAGTGAAACGGGACAGGCGGCCGGGGAGCTGTTTTTT
>TRBJ2-3|NA|TRBV7-9|TRBD1
CASSPTGADTQYF
TGTGCCAGCAGCCCGACAGGGGCAGATACGCAGTATTTT
>TRBJ2-5|NA|TRBV30|TRBD2
CAWSPGLGNQETQYF
TGTGCCTGGTCACCGGGACTAGGTAACCAAGAGACCCAGTACTTC
>TRBJ2-3|NA|TRBV5-1|TRBD2
CASSLSPSGRSTDTQYF
TGCGCCAGCAGCTTGAGTCCCAGCGGGAGGAGCACAGATACGCAGTATTTT